This note documents a single T cell receptor beta chain sequence. Its antigen is unknown. The V end lost 6 bases, the J end lost 0 bases, and 12 bases lay between the germline ends. This CDR3 has 14 amino acids. Germline assignment: CDR1 GTSNPN and CDR2 SVGIG (reference sequence). Profiled with immunoSEQ multiplex PCR; TCRdb holds only in-frame clones, not every one. The table has some 23,000 clones, around 94% seen once. This sample was included in a study of T cells in tuberculosis. Findings and caveats of the study: Active tuberculosis alpha repertoires lay closer to GMM-specific TCRs than controls'.

Sequenced: PBMCs. The chain uses TRBV30 and TRBJ2-1; D call uncertain. The TCR sequence derives from a donor aged 10 to 29 with latent tuberculosis or without tuberculosis infection. Some clones in this sample may be carry-over from other donors' samples. The CDR3 sequence: CACLKSRSYNEQFF. The CDR3 bases are TGTGCCTGCCTAAAGAGTCGCTCCTACAATGAGCAGTTCTTC.